This TCR beta chain was retrieved from a study of T cells in Graves' hyperthyroidism and ophthalmopathy. At the level of the study: Pretreatment peripheral blood was obtained at initial diagnosis.

Amplified TCR beta CDR3 regions derived from RNA transcripts. Researchers ran a first-round RT-PCR on the TCR CDR3 using the HTBI primer set. One entry per CDR3 protein, called by TCRdb with MiXCR from the multiplex PCR reads. The repertoire holds about 640,000 distinct CDR3 sequences, with roughly 20% as singletons. Per the germline V gene, CDR1 is SEHNR and CDR2 is FQNEAQ (reference sequence). With V trimmed by 3 bases and J by 2 bases, 8 bases remained unmatched. The CDR3 sequence is 16 residues long. Extraction of PBMCs used around 9.6 ml of fresh peripheral blood. Source material: blood. This TCR was recovered from a man aged 30 to 39 with Graves' ophthalmopathy. The gene calls are TRBV7-9 and TRBJ2-7; 9 nucleotides line up with TRBD2. The CDR3 here is CASSLVPTSGAYEQYF. The CDR3 DNA is TGTGCCAGCAGCTTGGTCCCGACTAGCGGAGCCTACGAGCAGTACTTC.